This T cell receptor (beta chain) was sequenced during a study of control samples from healthy donors and cancer patients (dated by TCRdb to between 2020 and 2021). The library was prepared using the immunoSEQ multiplex PCR assay. TCRdb mirrors the immuneACCESS table, restricted to in-frame sequences. Some clones are absent from its copies; in checked studies, under half trace to an unresolved V gene, and the reason for the others is unknown. This sample is represented by 350,000 to 450,000 clones; roughly 90% of them were singletons. The ten biggest clones cover 6% to 7% of the sample. Of note for this clone: Its antigen target is currently unknown. One base away there is no much larger clone; base qualities are not given.

A distance of 13 bases separates the germline ends of V and J, which lose 3 bases and 8 bases respectively. The CDR3 runs 12 amino acids, cysteine and phenylalanine included. Solely the CDR3 DNA is kept, with 36 bases framed from the first base. Taken from the germline V gene (reference sequence), the CDR1 and CDR2 loops are DFQATT and SNEGSKA. The origin of this receptor is a man aged 35-49 years with head and neck cancer. Sequencing was carried out using PBMCs. The chain employs TRBV20-1 and TRBJ1-1, with the D segment identity uncertain. The CDR3 here reads CSASNGLAEAFF. The DNA sequence reads TGCAGTGCTAGTAACGGGTTGGCGGAAGCTTTCTTT.